The clone carrying this T cell receptor (beta chain) was found once. This table comes from immunoSEQ multiplex PCR, and its TCRdb copy is limited to in-frame clones, with some not included. The sample has some 110,000 clones, approximately 90% seen once. This entry belongs to a study of T cell responses to AZD1222 COVID-19 vaccine. Turning to the study itself: Both about-4-week and about-12-week second-dose recipients were combined.

The specimen was peripheral blood, collected on day 0 of AZD1222 vaccination. The source of this sequence is an adult in good health.

The CDR3 is CASSPDGGPSDEQFF. CDR3 nucleotide sequence: TGTGCCAGCAGCCCCGACGGGGGTCCCTCAGATGAGCAGTTCTTC. The gene calls are TRBV7-9 and TRBJ2-1, with D perhaps TRBD2 (6 bases). Between the trimmed V and J ends, which lost 5 bases and 8 bases, there was a span of 19 bases. There are 15 residues in the CDR3. CDR1 and CDR2 (germline): SEHNR, FQNEAQ (reference sequence).